The next 16 T cell receptor beta chains were all read from a single sample in a study of identical twins. TCRdb processed the 5' RACE reads anew with MiXCR; each CDR3 protein has one entry. Of 700,000 to 950,000 distinct CDR3 sequences detected, roughly an eighth appear once; the ten largest clones hold about 1.5%. Another study also made use of these data, one on yellow fever vaccine responses in identical twins.

What was sequenced was PBMCs. The receptor set was obtained from a woman aged 18-30 years in good health.

V usage is TRBV4-1 and J usage is TRBJ2-3, with TRBD2 matching 7 bases. This CDR3 comprises 17 residues. J was trimmed by 2 bases and V by 3 bases; bases with no gene match: 11. Per the germline V gene, CDR1 is MGHRA and CDR2 is YSYEKL. In DNA form, the CDR3 reads TGCGCCAGCAGCCAGCGAAAGGTGGGAGGGAACACAGATACGCAGTATTTT. Residues: CASSQRKVGGNTDTQYF.

This chain joins TRBV12-3 or TRBV12-4 and TRBJ2-2; TRBD2 matches 9 bases. V gave up 4 bases and J gave up 1 base; unmatched junction bases: 1. This CDR3 is built from 15 residues. DNA of the CDR3: TGTGCCAGCAGTTGGACTAGCGAGAACACCGGGGAGCTGTTTTTT. Translating gives CASSWTSENTGELFF.

This rearrangement joins TRBV24-1 to TRBJ2-7, with D hard to call. The CDR3 extends over 16 amino acids. Trimming removed 4 bases at V and 4 bases at J, with 19 bases between. Germline lookup yields CDR1 KGHDR and CDR2 SFDVKD. CDR3 in amino acids: CATSDYGALTRYEQYF. CDR3 coding DNA: TGTGCCACCAGTGACTACGGTGCCCTCACAAGGTACGAGCAGTACTTC.

This clonotype was recorded many times. The V and J genes are TRBV29-1 and TRBJ2-1; D may be TRBD1 (5 bases). CDR3 size: 14 residues. V gave up 7 bases and J gave up 0 bases, with 13 bases separating them. Germline values: CDR1 SQVTM, CDR2 ANQGSEA. CDR3 sequence reads: CSDLTGSSYNEQFF. CDR3 DNA: TGCAGCGACCTAACAGGAAGCTCCTACAATGAGCAGTTCTTC.

V is TRBV7-2 and J is TRBJ2-5; possible D gene TRBD2, 6 bases. The CDR3 consists of 14 residues. Germline loops: CDR1 SGHTA, CDR2 FQGNSA. V shed 2 bases and J shed 5 bases, with 12 bases lying between them. As DNA, the CDR3 is TGTGCCAGCAGCTTAATTTCCAGCGGGGAGACCCAGTACTTC. This encodes CASSLISSGETQYF.

This clonotype was counted a few times. The rearrangement links TRBV14 to TRBJ2-7; TRBD2 matches 16 bases. J gave up 11 bases and V 1 base, and 8 bases lay outside the gene matches. This CDR3 comprises 16 residues. The germline gives CDR1 SGHDN, CDR2 FVKESK. CDR3 nucleotides: TGTGCCAGCAGCCAAGCGACCGGGACTAGCGGGAGGGCCAAGTACTTC. Translating gives CASSQATGTSGRAKYF.

The rearrangement links TRBV6-6 to TRBJ2-3; D not certain. Deletions cut 6 bases from V and 3 bases from J, with 10 bases between. CDR1 is MNHNY, CDR2 SVGAGI, per germline (reference sequence). This CDR3 has 13 residues. DNA of the CDR3: TGTGCCAGCAGGTGGGAAGGGACAGATACGCAGTATTTT. Its translation: CASRWEGTDTQYF.

The chain joins TRBV27 to TRBJ1-2; D unresolved. The CDR3 consists of 13 residues. V was shortened by 8 bases and J by 6 bases, with 16 bases between the two germline ends. Germline V gives CDR1 MNHEY, CDR2 SMNVEV (reference sequence). The CDR3 is CASSVSSEDGYTF. The CDR3 bases are TGTGCCAGCTCGGTCTCTTCGGAAGATGGCTACACCTTC.

The chain recombines TRBV13 with TRBJ2-7; TRBD1 aligns across 7 bases. The CDR3 sequence is 15 residues long. The V gene's germline CDR1 is PRHDT and CDR2 FYEKMQ (reference sequence). V lost 2 bases to trimming and J lost 0 bases; unmatched junction nucleotides: 4. CDR3 in amino acids: CASSLLGQSSYEQYF. For the CDR3, the DNA is TGTGCCAGCAGCTTATTGGGACAGAGCTCCTACGAGCAGTACTTC.

As DNA, the CDR3 is TGTGCCAGCAGCTTAGGGTTAGGCGGGACAGGAGTGCATGAGCAGTTCTTC. As protein: CASSLGLGGTGVHEQFF. The chain has TRBV11-2 and TRBJ2-1, with TRBD1 matching 8 bases. The CDR3 spans 17 residues. V was pared by 1 base and J by 8 bases, with 13 bases of the junction left unmatched. Germline CDR1 SGHAT, CDR2 FQNNGV.

This chain links TRBV10-3 with TRBJ2-3; D ambiguous. Germline assignment: CDR1 ENHRY and CDR2 SYGVKD. The CDR3 has 14 residues. Trimming left V 2 bases short and J 4 bases short, with 10 bases between. The CDR3 DNA is TGTGCCATCAGTGAGCCCTCCCGGGCAGATACGCAGTATTTT. It yields the protein CAISEPSRADTQYF.

The V gene is TRBV7-8, the J gene TRBJ2-7; possibly TRBD1 for D (6 bases). This CDR3 is built from 15 residues. Deletions cut 0 bases from V and 3 bases from J, with 12 bases between. Looked up from germline, CDR1 is SGHVS and CDR2 is FQNEAQ. The CDR3: CASSLAAGQFYEQYV. DNA for the CDR3: TGTGCCAGCAGCTTAGCGGCCGGACAGTTCTACGAGCAGTACGTC.

The chain couples TRBV10-3 to TRBJ2-7; 10 bases line up with TRBD1. The CDR3 is made up of 15 amino acids. With V trimmed by 2 bases and J by 2 bases, 3 bases remained unmatched. Germline loops: CDR1 ENHRY, CDR2 SYGVKD. CDR3 amino acids: CAISEGQGGPYEQYV. CDR3 bases: TGTGCCATCAGTGAGGGACAGGGGGGTCCCTACGAGCAGTACGTC.

This sequence joins TRBV7-2 and TRBJ2-3, with D uncertain. Trimming pared 2 bases from V and 2 bases from J, leaving 11 bases between. The germline gives CDR1 SGHTA, CDR2 FQGNSA. CDR3 size: 15 residues. CDR3 coding DNA: TGTGCCAGCAGCTTAAGAGTACTCGACACAGATACGCAGTATTTT. Its translation: CASSLRVLDTDTQYF.

The V call is TRBV27, the J call TRBJ2-1; tentatively, D is TRBD2 (5 bases). Germline V lookup: CDR1 MNHEY, CDR2 SMNVEV (reference sequence). CDR3 length: 13 residues. The germline V and J ends were trimmed by 3 bases and 8 bases, with 11 bases remaining between them. For the CDR3, the DNA is TGTGCCAGCAGTTTGGACCGGAGGTATGAGCAGTTCTTC. This codes for CASSLDRRYEQFF.

The table lists this clonotype with a few counts. The V gene is TRBV7-9, the J gene TRBJ2-3; 8 positions match TRBD2. The CDR3 has 16 amino acids. V dropped 3 bases and J dropped 1; count of bases not matched to a gene: 6. CDR1 and CDR2 (germline): SEHNR, FQNEAQ (reference sequence). DNA for the CDR3: TGTGCCAGCAGCTTTACCGGGACTAGGGGCACAGATACGCAGTATTTT. Its protein product is CASSFTGTRGTDTQYF.